These T cell receptor beta chains were read from a single sample in a study of blood T cell repertoires in COVID-19. The repertoire was sequenced with immunoSEQ multiplex PCR; TCRdb's copy has only in-frame clones and lacks some. The data show 250,000 to 350,000 clones, about nine tenths seen once. The sequenced sample consisted of peripheral blood. The receptor source for this set is a man aged 18 to 29 with active or convalescent COVID-19. The CDR3 runs from the conserved cysteine through the conserved F or W. A D gene is named only where the DNA matches it firmly. Rows give clone size only sometimes, using once, few, many, or a class for an expanded clone.

j_call clone_size d_call v_call cdr3_aa cdr3_nt
TRBJ1-5 - TRBD1 TRBV19 CASSRTGLGDQPQHF TGTGCCAGTAGCAGGACAGGACTCGGGGACCAGCCCCAGCATTTT
TRBJ1-4 - - TRBV15 CATSRLQGRANEKLFF TGTGCCACCAGCAGACTCCAGGGTCGGGCTAATGAAAAACTGTTTTTT
TRBJ2-3 - TRBD2 TRBV4-1 CASSPPPGGGSDTQYF TGCGCCAGCAGCCCGCCTCCCGGGGGAGGGTCGGATACGCAGTATTTT
TRBJ2-7 - - TRBV27 CASSPIVGRSSYEQYF TGTGCCAGCAGTCCTATTGTCGGTCGAAGCTCCTACGAGCAGTACTTC
TRBJ2-1 - - TRBV25-1 CASSGLWGEEQFF TGTGCCAGCAGTGGTTTATGGGGAGAGGAGCAGTTCTTC
TRBJ1-2 - TRBD1 TRBV12-3/TRBV12-4 CASTGTGRAYTF TGTGCCAGCACCGGGACAGGACGCGCCTACACCTTC
TRBJ1-3 - - TRBV19 CASLPPKRKGNTIYF TGTGCCAGTCTTCCTCCGAAGCGGAAAGGAAACACCATATATTTT
TRBJ2-7 - TRBD2 TRBV28 CASSFRGGPIQHEQYF TGTGCCAGCAGTTTCCGGGGGGGGCCGATCCAACACGAGCAGTACTTC
TRBJ1-4 - - TRBV25-1 CASRMRFNEKLFF TGTGCCAGCAGAATGAGATTCAATGAAAAACTGTTTTTT
TRBJ2-7 - TRBD1 TRBV7-9 CASSLEGAPSYEQYF TGTGCCAGCAGCTTAGAGGGGGCCCCCTCCTACGAGCAGTACTTC
TRBJ2-1 once TRBD1 TRBV7-9 CASSPRTGYDEQFF TGTGCCAGCAGCCCTCGGACAGGGTACGATGAGCAGTTCTTC
TRBJ2-4 - - TRBV2 CASNKLAKNIQYF TGTGCCAGCAACAAATTAGCCAAAAACATTCAGTACTTC
TRBJ1-5 - TRBD1 TRBV7-2 CASSQGQGAGQPQHF TGTGCCAGCAGCCAGGGACAGGGGGCGGGTCAGCCCCAGCATTTT
TRBJ1-1 - - TRBV6-1 CASSEELTVNTEAFF TGTGCCAGCAGTGAAGAGTTGACAGTGAACACTGAAGCTTTCTTT
TRBJ1-1 - TRBD1 TRBV4-1 CASSQDFLRGQGVTEAFF TGCGCCAGCAGCCAAGATTTCCTGCGGGGACAGGGTGTCACTGAAGCTTTCTTT
TRBJ1-2 once TRBD1 TRBV12-5 CASGFYPQGGDGGYTF TGTGCTAGTGGTTTTTACCCACAGGGGGGGGACGGTGGCTACACCTTC
TRBJ1-1 few - TRBV2 CASSEIRRNTEAFF TGTGCCAGCAGTGAGATACGGAGAAACACTGAAGCTTTCTTT
TRBJ2-1 - TRBD2 TRBV23-1 CASSRGQVLAGGPYNEQFF TGCGCCAGCAGTCGTGGACAGGTACTAGCGGGGGGACCCTACAATGAGCAGTTCTTC
TRBJ1-1 - - TRBV4-1 CASSQDLDGGEAFF TGCGCCAGCAGCCAAGATTTGGATGGCGGTGAAGCTTTCTTT
TRBJ2-5 - TRBD2 TRBV7-3 CASSKTGTTAETQYF TGTGCCAGCAGCAAAACCGGGACTACTGCAGAGACCCAGTACTTC
TRBJ2-3 - TRBD1 TRBV4-1 CASSHPGQGTDTQYF TGCGCCAGCAGCCACCCGGGACAGGGTACAGATACGCAGTATTTT
TRBJ2-1 - - TRBV7-9 CASSRTENSYNEQFF TGTGCCAGCAGCCGGACAGAAAACTCCTACAATGAGCAGTTCTTC
TRBJ2-3 - - TRBV6-5 CASSYEAGNLADTQYF TGTGCCAGCAGTTACGAGGCGGGAAATTTAGCGGATACGCAGTATTTT
TRBJ2-5 - TRBD2 TRBV9 CASSLTSGGAVETQYF TGTGCCAGCAGCTTGACTAGCGGGGGGGCCGTAGAGACCCAGTACTTC
TRBJ2-1 - - TRBV5-1 CASSHDNEQFF TGCGCCAGCAGCCATGACAATGAGCAGTTCTTC
TRBJ2-2 - TRBD2 TRBV5-1 CASSLTSGTNTGELFF TGCGCCAGCAGCTTGACTAGCGGGACGAACACCGGGGAGCTGTTTTTT
TRBJ1-4 few - TRBV27 CASRSVGGNEKLFF TGTGCCAGCAGGTCTGTGGGGGGTAATGAAAAACTGTTTTTT
TRBJ2-3 - - TRBV5-5 CASSPPGGTDTQYF TGTGCCAGCAGCCCCCCGGGAGGCACAGATACGCAGTATTTT
TRBJ2-7 - - TRBV5-6 CASSYLHPADYAQYF TGTGCCAGCAGCTATCTTCACCCCGCAGATTACGCGCAGTACTTC
TRBJ2-3 - - TRBV5-6 CASSFDRITDTQYF TGTGCCAGCAGCTTCGACAGAATCACAGATACGCAGTATTTT
TRBJ2-7 - TRBD1 TRBV15 CATSRDFSPGTGLASTYEQYF TGTGCCACCAGCAGAGACTTCAGTCCCGGGACAGGGTTAGCGTCCACCTACGAGCAGTACTTC
TRBJ1-2 - TRBD1 TRBV6-5 CASSNRGGGNYGYTF TGTGCCAGCAGTAACAGGGGCGGGGGGAACTATGGCTACACCTTC
TRBJ1-1 - - TRBV5-1 CASSTIQQGNTEAFF TGCGCCAGCAGCACCATACAACAGGGAAACACTGAAGCTTTCTTT
TRBJ2-1 - TRBD2 TRBV7-9 CASSGTTGLADNEQFF TGTGCCAGCAGCGGGACTACGGGACTAGCGGACAATGAGCAGTTCTTC
TRBJ1-1 - - TRBV7-9 CASSLTGREAFF TGTGCCAGCAGCTTAACGGGGAGAGAGGCTTTCTTT
TRBJ2-3 - - TRBV6-2/TRBV6-3 CASSYWGGHRDTQYF TGTGCCAGCAGTTATTGGGGGGGCCATCGAGATACGCAGTATTTT
TRBJ1-1 - - TRBV2 CASSEFMNTEAFF TGTGCCAGCTCGGAGTTTATGAACACTGAAGCTTTCTTT
TRBJ1-5 - TRBD1 TRBV5-5 CASSLSRGTGGYSNQPQHF TGTGCCAGCAGCTTGTCCCGGGGTACAGGGGGTTATAGCAATCAGCCCCAGCATTTT
TRBJ2-7 - TRBD2 TRBV6-1 CASSERLIAGHYEQYF TGTGCCAGCAGTGAACGTTTGATAGCGGGGCATTACGAGCAGTACTTC
TRBJ2-5 - TRBD1 TRBV7-9 CASSSGYRTGTRETQYF TGTGCCAGCAGCTCGGGGTACCGGACAGGGACCCGGGAGACCCAGTACTTC
TRBJ1-1 - - TRBV6-5 CASSGIPRGTEAFF TGTGCCAGCTCCGGAATACCGCGGGGCACTGAAGCTTTCTTT
TRBJ1-5 - - TRBV27 CASSSTQWEPQHF TGTGCCAGCAGTTCGACACAATGGGAGCCCCAGCATTTT
TRBJ2-7 - TRBD2 TRBV7-9 CASSLREGRDPLEQYF TGTGCCAGCAGCCTCCGTGAGGGGAGGGATCCCCTCGAGCAGTACTTC
TRBJ2-2 - - TRBV14 CASSYRSSARGGELFF TGTGCCAGCAGCTACCGCTCGAGCGCGCGGGGCGGGGAGCTGTTTTTT
TRBJ1-1 - TRBD1 TRBV27 CASRPDRVFQDTEAFF TGTGCCAGCAGACCGGACAGGGTTTTTCAGGACACTGAAGCTTTCTTT
TRBJ2-5 once - TRBV3-1/TRBV3-2 CASSRIRVLKETQYF TGTGCCAGCAGCCGAATCAGGGTTTTGAAAGAGACCCAGTACTTC
TRBJ2-1 - TRBD2 TRBV7-2 CASSPFVLAGDTEQFF TGTGCCAGCAGCCCCTTCGTGCTAGCGGGAGATACTGAGCAGTTCTTC
TRBJ2-7 - - TRBV27 CASSLSMRGSYEQYF TGTGCCAGCAGTTTATCGATGCGGGGTAGCTACGAGCAGTACTTC
TRBJ1-5 - - TRBV6-5 CASKQGFQPQHF TGTGCCAGCAAGCAGGGTTTTCAGCCCCAGCATTTT
TRBJ1-4 - - TRBV19 CASTKDRIDNEKLFF TGTGCCAGTACCAAAGACAGGATCGATAATGAAAAACTGTTTTTT
TRBJ1-6 few - TRBV7-9 CASSAHTGLYNSPLHF TGTGCCAGCAGCGCGCATACAGGGCTCTATAATTCACCCCTCCACTTT